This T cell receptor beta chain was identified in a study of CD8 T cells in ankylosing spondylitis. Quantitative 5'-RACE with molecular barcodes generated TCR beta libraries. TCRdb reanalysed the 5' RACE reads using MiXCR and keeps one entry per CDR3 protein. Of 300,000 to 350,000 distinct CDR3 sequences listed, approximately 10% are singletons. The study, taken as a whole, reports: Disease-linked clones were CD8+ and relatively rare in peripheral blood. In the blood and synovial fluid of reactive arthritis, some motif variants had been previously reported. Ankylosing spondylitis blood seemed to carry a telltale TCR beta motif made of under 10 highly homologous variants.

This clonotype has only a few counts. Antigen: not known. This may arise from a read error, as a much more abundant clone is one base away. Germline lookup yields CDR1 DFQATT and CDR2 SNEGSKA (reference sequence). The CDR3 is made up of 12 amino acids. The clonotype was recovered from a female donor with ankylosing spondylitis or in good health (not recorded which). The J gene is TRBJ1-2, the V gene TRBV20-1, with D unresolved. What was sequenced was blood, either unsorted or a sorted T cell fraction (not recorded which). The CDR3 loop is CSAAHTIYGDTF. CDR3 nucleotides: TGCAGTGCCGCCCACACGATCTATGGCGACACCTTC.